These 18 T cell receptor beta chains were all obtained from the same sample, sequenced in a study of T cells in Graves' hyperthyroidism and ophthalmopathy. Amplified TCR beta CDR3 regions derived from RNA transcripts. Using the HTBI primer set, a first-round RT-PCR was run on the TCR CDR3. Using its own MiXCR run on the multiplex PCR reads, TCRdb lists one record per CDR3 protein. The table lists more than 550,000 distinct CDR3 sequences, 45% of them singletons. The specimen was peripheral blood or thyroid tissue (not recorded which). These receptors originate from an adult man with Graves' disease, either hyperthyroidism or ophthalmopathy (not recorded which).

This chain uses TRBV7-2 with TRBJ1-4, with 7 bases matching TRBD1. Germline CDR1 is SGHTA and CDR2 is FQGNSA. Unmatched junction bases numbered 9, after V lost 3 bases and J lost 5 bases. The CDR3 sequence is 16 residues long. As DNA, the CDR3 is TGTGCCAGCAGCTTGGGGATCGACAGGGCGAATGAAAAACTGTTTTTT. Translation gives CASSLGIDRANEKLFF.

This clonotype was seen many times. CDR3 bases: TGCAGTGCTAGACCTGGACTAGCTGACGAGCAGTACTTC. Protein: CSARPGLADEQYF. The chain joins TRBV20-1 to TRBJ2-7; 8 bases fit TRBD2. Looked up from germline, CDR1 is DFQATT and CDR2 is SNEGSKA (reference sequence). The CDR3 runs to 13 residues. J was trimmed by 5 bases and V by 2 bases; bases with no gene match: 5.

This clonotype was counted many times. This rearrangement joins TRBV7-3 to TRBJ1-6; D remains unclear. V lost 2 bases and J lost 7, with 6 bases in between. Germline CDR1 reads SGHTA; CDR2 reads FQGTGA. This CDR3 has 13 amino acids. CDR3 sequence (DNA): TGTGCCAGCAGCTTATTCGTCAATTCACCCCTCCACTTT. Encoded protein: CASSLFVNSPLHF.

V is TRBV5-5 and J is TRBJ1-2; D possibly corresponds to TRBD1 (6 bases). The germline V gene encodes CDR1 SGHKS and CDR2 YYEKEE (reference sequence). V was cut by 5 bases and J by 8 bases, with 16 bases left in between. The length of the CDR3 is 13 residues. CDR3 DNA sequence: TGTGCCAGCAGGGGAGTGACAGGACGCGGCTACACCTTC. This codes for CASRGVTGRGYTF.

The chain has TRBV6-5 and TRBJ1-2; weak D call: TRBD1 (5 bases). The CDR3 is made up of 14 amino acids. Trimming cost V 5 bases and J 3 bases, with 13 bases left between them. CDR1 and CDR2 from the germline V gene are MNHEY and SVGAGI. The CDR3: CASSEAREDYGYTF. CDR3 bases: TGTGCCAGCAGTGAAGCCAGGGAGGACTATGGCTACACCTTC.

The chain has TRBV14 and TRBJ1-2, with D maybe TRBD1 (6 bases). This CDR3 spans 13 amino acids. V lost 5 bases and J lost 6, with 13 bases in between. Germline V lookup: CDR1 SGHDN, CDR2 FVKESK. The chain's CDR3 is CASSGRGSDGYTF. Here the CDR3 DNA reads TGTGCCAGCAGCGGCAGGGGCTCGGATGGCTACACCTTC.

The chain employs TRBV10-3 and TRBJ2-5; 10 bases line up with TRBD2. Looked up from germline, CDR1 is ENHRY and CDR2 is SYGVKD. The CDR3 is 16 amino acids. Trimming took 4 bases from V and 5 from J; bases not matched to a gene: 10. As DNA, the CDR3 is TGTGCCATCAGTGGAGAGTTAGCGGGGGGTCCGGAGACCCAGTACTTC. Translated: CAISGELAGGPETQYF.

The rearrangement joins TRBV12-3 or TRBV12-4 to TRBJ1-3; 10 bases fit TRBD1. V shed 6 bases and J 3 bases; nucleotides not matched to a gene: 5. This CDR3 spans 15 amino acids. The CDR3 is CASRRTGGFGNTIYF. In DNA form, the CDR3 reads TGTGCCAGCAGGCGGACAGGGGGATTTGGAAACACCATATATTTT.

This clonotype has more than one count but fewer than ten. The rearrangement uses TRBV20-1 and TRBJ2-7, with a weak D call TRBD2 (6 bases). Germline CDR1 DFQATT, CDR2 SNEGSKA (reference sequence). Trimming removed 5 bases from V and 7 bases from J, with 15 bases in between. CDR3 length equals 12 residues. The CDR3 sequence: CSAWDSRGEQYF. CDR3 nucleotides: TGCAGTGCTTGGGACTCCCGCGGGGAGCAGTACTTC.

The V gene is TRBV7-9, the J gene TRBJ1-1; D is possibly TRBD1 (5 bases). This CDR3 has 15 amino acids. Germline CDR1 reads SEHNR; CDR2 reads FQNEAQ (reference sequence). The V and J ends lost 1 base and 6 bases respectively, with 15 bases between them. CDR3 nucleotides: TGTGCCAGCAGCTTAGATGGAACGCGGGGGGCTGAAGCTTTCTTT. It encodes CASSLDGTRGAEAFF.

This clonotype was counted at least ten times. The gene calls are TRBV24-1 and TRBJ1-2; D might be TRBD1 (6 bases). Trimming shortened V by 10 bases and J by 7 bases, and 18 bases separated the two germline ends. Germline V lookup: CDR1 KGHDR, CDR2 SFDVKD. The CDR3 runs 13 residues. CDR3 nucleotides: TGTGCCACTCAAGAAGGGGGAAGGGGTGGCTACACCTTC. Its translation is CATQEGGRGGYTF.

Many counts were recorded for this clonotype. The chain joins TRBV19 to TRBJ1-4; tentative D call: TRBD1 (5 bases). Germline CDR1 reads LNHDA; CDR2 reads SQIVND (reference sequence). CDR3 length equals 13 residues. Trimming took 7 bases from V and 7 from J, leaving 13 bases between them. The CDR3 DNA follows: TGTGCCAGTAATGGGGGACCAAGTGAAAAACTGTTTTTT. Its protein is CASNGGPSEKLFF.

V and J are TRBV11-1 and TRBJ1-1; TRBD1 aligns across 12 bases. The CDR3 is 15 amino acids. The trim removed 7 bases at V and 4 bases at J, leaving 7 bases unmatched. Germline values: CDR1 SGHAT, CDR2 FQDESV (reference sequence). CDR3 amino acids: CASTFGDRGRTEAFF. CDR3 DNA sequence: TGTGCCAGCACCTTCGGGGACAGGGGGCGCACTGAAGCTTTCTTT.

The V and J genes are TRBV5-1 and TRBJ1-2; 8 bases are a match to TRBD1. Trimming removed 0 bases from V and 6 bases from J; junction bases left unmatched: 7. Germline CDR1 is SGHRS and CDR2 is YFSETQ. The CDR3 contains 15 residues. CDR3 in DNA: TGCGCCAGCAGCTTGGTCAGCGGGACAGGTGATGGCTACACCTTC. Its protein is CASSLVSGTGDGYTF.

The rearrangement uses TRBV2 and TRBJ2-7, with 8 bases fitting TRBD2. The CDR3 length is 15 residues. V shed 4 bases, J shed 4 bases, and the junction held 9 bases outside the gene matches. Germline V CDR1 and CDR2: SNHLY, FYNNEI. The CDR3 region has the DNA TGTGCCAGCAGTGCCGCCAGCGGGAGTCCGTACGAGCAGTACTTC. As protein: CASSAASGSPYEQYF.

This rearrangement joins TRBV5-5 to TRBJ1-3; D possibly corresponds to TRBD1 (5 bases). This CDR3 region has 16 residues. The V end was cut by 0 bases, the J end by 3 bases, with 13 bases between. CDR1 SGHKS and CDR2 YYEKEE come from the germline V gene (reference sequence). CDR3 amino acids: CASSLEGAFDGNTIYF. As DNA, the CDR3 is TGTGCCAGCAGCTTGGAAGGGGCCTTCGATGGAAACACCATATATTTT. The full variable domain, its missing parts supplied by reference TRBV5-5 and TRBJ1-3, is DAGVTQSPTHLIKTRGQQVTLRCSPISGHKSVSWYQQVLGQGPQFIFQYYEKEERGRGNFPDRFSARQFPNYSSELNVNALLLGDSALYLCASSLEGAFDGNTIYFGEGSWLTVV.

Of note for this clonotype: Germline is not matched at one junction end, which may reflect a read error. The V call is TRBV7-8, the J call TRBJ2-2, with D maybe TRBD2 (5 bases). CDR1 and CDR2 from the germline V gene are SGHVS and FQNEAQ. The CDR3 sequence is 12 residues long. CDR3 region: CASSSFTGEPFF. CDR3 nucleotides: TGTGCCAGCAGCTCCTTCACCGGGGAGCCGTTTTTT.

Many counts were recorded for this clonotype. V gene TRBV12-3 or TRBV12-4 combines with J gene TRBJ1-5; D unresolved. There are 12 residues in the CDR3. The V end lost 3 bases, the J end lost 7 bases, and 7 bases lay between the germline ends. The CDR3 is CASSFKEQPQHF. The DNA for the CDR3 is TGTGCCAGCAGTTTCAAAGAGCAGCCCCAGCATTTT.